Listed here is a single T cell receptor (beta chain). What this receptor recognizes is not known. Nothing much larger sits one base from this clone, and base qualities are not available. The cohort was made up of hundreds of healthy bone marrow donors. All cohort members were sampled while nominally healthy, although unrecorded immune exposures were likely present. The donor tested CMV seropositive and was one of the 289 seropositive cohort members. A peripheral blood sample was collected from each donor, and TCR beta sequencing was performed on peripheral blood mononuclear cells. Genomic DNA extraction from the blood cell samples was performed with the Qiagen DNeasy Blood Extraction Kit. The data are from a study of cytomegalovirus exposure and HLA in healthy donors (dated by TCRdb to the late 2010s). Regarding the complete study: An earlier analysis of some 600 of the donors reported 250 to 350 Gb of sequence data and 117 million unique TCR beta sequences obtained from 150 million to 200 million T cells. An earlier analysis of 587 of the donors used high-throughput TCR beta sequencing to judge whether each TCR beta V gene segment behaved as functional or pseudogenic. Of the approximately 400 genotyped donors, about 80% fell in the genetic ancestry cluster associated with self-reported Caucasian donors. The number of donors typed differed by locus, with about 620-630 for A, B, C, DRB1 and DQB1, 522 for DQA1, 600 to 610 for DPA1, and some 440 for DPB1. Donor age, sex, ethnicity and CMV serostatus were collected together with the repertoire data. Because of strong linkage in the cohort, a handful of DR-DQ haplotypes were treated as single units for association and clustering. To predict cytomegalovirus infection status, the study brought together high-throughput TCR immunosequencing, statistical association of individual TCRs with disease status, and machine learning. The study aimed to test whether cataloging public T cell receptors could reveal signatures of past pathogen exposure. About 300 gigabases of sequencing data and approximately 84 million unique TCR sequences were included in an early release covering about 620 HLA-typed donors. To study patterns of TCR occurrence, a later analysis re-analyzed previously published TCR beta repertoires from 666 donors and added high-resolution HLA genotyping. The later analysis used no new phenotypic data to find candidate immune exposures, relying instead on TCR beta sequences and their occurrence across donors. The study profiled the T cell repertoires of more than 500 subjects by immunosequencing and related them to cytomegalovirus serostatus. Across approximately 400 genotyped donors of the cohort, an average of 235,054 unique TCR beta nucleotide sequences per donor were sequenced, and 15% to 20% of those sequences were non-productive. Along with the approximately 650-subject first cohort, a separate validation cohort of over 90 different subjects was used. All discovery cohort repertoires had been generated using a single sequencing platform. HLA typing covered class I and class II loci at four-digit resolution. A later genetic analysis took genome-wide SNP genotypes for about three fifths of the roughly 670 donors and used that subset as a discovery cohort.

The library was prepared using the immunoSEQ multiplex PCR assay. For the multiplex PCR, a mixture combining 60 forward primers for TCR Vbeta segments and 13 reverse primers for TCR Jbeta segments was used. A multiplex PCR assay on genomic DNA amplified the CDR3 region of rearranged TCR beta genes. Amplified TCR beta libraries were sequenced as 87-base-pair reads on the Illumina HiSeq System. The original pipeline was this. A later analysis counted about 80 million unique TCR beta chains across the approximately 700 repertoires, and around 12 million of these chains were shared by at least two donors. A nearest-neighbor algorithm error-corrected the raw reads and collapsed the reads into unique sequences, merging closely related sequences to remove PCR and sequencing errors. Alignment of CDR3 sequences to IMGT reference sequences was used to assign V, D and J gene segments. For a sequence to be retained, at least a six-nucleotide match to both a V gene segment and a J gene segment was required. A rearrangement counted as productive if the CDR3 had no stop codons and remained in frame with V and J, and every other rearrangement counted as non-productive. Following IMGT convention, CDR3 was defined as the stretch from the second conserved V-encoded cysteine up to the conserved J-encoded phenylalanine. The earlier analysis of some 550 of the donors excluded any sequence lacking an unambiguous match to a single V gene segment. In an earlier analysis of approximately 550 of the donors, V segments were called functional above 56.7% productive rearrangements and were called segregating when the between-donor standard deviation exceeded 5%. A statistical classification framework was developed to diagnose cytomegalovirus status using the catalog of TCR beta chain sequences. In a later analysis, V and J genes were assigned by comparing TCR nucleotide sequences against IMGT/GENE-DB human TR gene sequences. A later analysis assigned CDR3 sequences and most-parsimonious VDJ recombination scenarios with the TCRdist pipeline. In a later analysis, each TCR beta chain was defined by its CDR3 amino acid sequence together with its V-gene family, and reads without a unique V-gene family were excluded. In a later analysis, 450 to 600 highly shared, low-generation-probability nucleotide sequences were removed to address suspected cross-contamination and a sequencing artifact. A later analysis calculated a clonal expansion index for each public chain from normalized within-repertoire ranks of inferred template counts. In a later analysis, generation probabilities were computed using a VDJ recombination model fitted to out-of-frame rearrangements, and the results were checked against IGoR. In a later analysis, hypergeometric tests were used to score TCR-TCR, TCR-HLA and TCR-CMV co-occurrence, with a repertoire-size bias correction applied to TCR pairs. To estimate false discovery rates, a later analysis permuted the HLA or CMV assignments 20 times. A later analysis grouped co-occurring TCRs with DBSCAN, adding TCRdist sequence similarity when clustering within HLA-allele-positive subsets. Co-occurrence clustering excluded repertoires with fewer than 30,000 or more than 120,000 public chains, plus five with anomalous nucleotide sharing. This is the immuneACCESS table as TCRdb keeps it, with only in-frame sequences that have V and J called. A part of the clones is gone; compared with another copy, unresolved V genes explain less than half, and the rest is unexplained. Clonal size and the V and J genes are those of that table, whereas D and trimming came from the DNA. The sample includes 85,000 to 95,000 clones, with approximately 80% observed a single time. Roughly 5.4% of the sample is taken by the ten largest.

The CDR3 runs 13 residues from the cysteine to the phenylalanine. Just CDR3 DNA is preserved here, 39 bases in frame from base 1. Trimming costs V 3 bases and J 8 bases, and their ends lie 14 bases apart. Via the germline V gene, CDR1 is SGDLS and CDR2 YYNGEE. Summary of the overall study and its limitations: The 87-base-pair reads could not distinguish some IMGT-functional V segments, including TRBV6-2 and TRBV6-3, so those segments were excluded. Most CMV-associated TCR beta chains appeared to be HLA-restricted in a later analysis, and the HLA associations seemed to be driven largely by CMV exposure. Linkage disequilibrium might explain the correlated functional status among segregating V segments, but an unknown experimental factor could not be excluded. At a false discovery rate of 0.05, a later analysis linked around 15,000 TCR beta sequences to specific HLA alleles. The sequencing pipeline was judged likely to have produced a cluster of highly shared sequence variants as a technical artifact. According to a later genetic analysis, donors in an Asian-associated ancestry cluster had fewer N-insertions in productive TCRs than the roughly 660-donor mean. The authors suggested that the approach could potentially be extended to other disease states and immunological phenotypes. When HLA alleles, especially DR and DQ, strongly co-occurred, attributing TCR associations to individual alleles was difficult. A total of 150 to 200 TCR beta chains were listed by the study as associated with cytomegalovirus. Compared with equally common non-associated chains, HLA-associated TCR beta chains in a later analysis were more clonally expanded and had lower generation probabilities. A further reported finding was that TCR beta sequences accurately predicted the HLA-A and HLA-B alleles for most subjects in the first cohort. This cohort had only TCR beta chains sequenced, and the lack of alpha or paired-chain data limited which features could be detected. The classifier was reported to diagnose cytomegalovirus status with high specificity and sensitivity in both the original cohort and the validation cohort. According to a later analysis, TCR association rates differed among HLA loci, with DRB1 alleles showing the most associated TCRs and HLA-C alleles showing the fewest. In a later genetic analysis, a missense DCLRE1C variant was associated with V-gene and J-gene trimming of TCR beta chains, and the association was replicated in an independent cohort. Across donors, most TCR sequences were observed very rarely, whereas some public TCRs were present in many individuals. According to a later analysis, parvovirus B19, influenza, CMV and Epstein-Barr virus appeared linked to several top co-occurrence clusters. HLA typing was unavailable for some donors at each locus, so association tests used only the typed subset. The earlier analysis of 587 of the donors excluded 15 to 20 rarely observed V segments, including chromosome 9 orphons, because counts were too low. CMV serostatus was the only immune exposure information available for the cohort. In vitro tests confirmed that a few of the cytomegalovirus-associated TCR beta chains recognize cytomegalovirus antigens. In an earlier analysis of about 540 of the donors, most TCR beta V segments were observed in productive rearrangements about 87% or about 30% of the time, broadly matching IMGT annotations. Sequencing depth was assumed to be roughly uniform across donors in the presence/absence analyses, though that assumption may not hold.

The sample was PBMCs. This sequence was found in a man aged 25-45 years in good health and CMV-seropositive. The rearrangement joined TRBV9 to TRBJ1-1; no D segment can be confidently identified. In nucleotides, the sequence is TGTGCCAGCAGCGCTCCAGGTGGTACCGAAGCTTTCTTT. This gives the protein CASSAPGGTEAFF. The full variable domain, completed from the reference TRBV9 and TRBJ1-1 proteins outside the CDR3, reads DSGVTQTPKHLITATGQRVTLRCSPRSGDLSVYWYQQSLDQGLQFLIQYYNGEERAKGNILERFSAQQFPDLHSELNLSSLELGDSALYFCASSAPGGTEAFFGQGTRLTVV.